A single sample gave rise to the 24 T cell receptor beta chains below, sequenced in a study of Ad26.COV2.S vaccination and SARS-CoV-2 variants. Stated treatment: roughly 19 received Ad26.COV2.S at low or high dose, single or two shots; 5 received placebo; per-sample allocation not given. Vaccine and placebo recipients were sampled on day 63 after the first injection. The data were produced by immunoSEQ multiplex PCR, yet TCRdb's version contains in-frame clones alone and is incomplete. Seen here are roughly 410,000 clones, around 82% observed once, and the top ten hold just under 7.5%. This specimen was peripheral blood, taken in a trial of Ad26.COV2.S vaccine versus placebo. The receptor source for this set is a person aged 18 to 65 who received the Ad26.COV2.S COVID-19 vaccine or a placebo.

This clone was observed once. The CDR3 loop reads CASSREGLAQETQYF. In DNA, the CDR3 is TGTGCCAGCAGTAGAGAGGGACTAGCGCAAGAGACCCAGTACTTC. The chain uses TRBV25-1 and TRBJ2-5, with TRBD2 identical over 10 bases. J lost 2 bases, V lost 5 bases, and 5 bases had no gene match. This CDR3 spans 15 amino acids. CDR1 is MGHDK, CDR2 SYGVNS, per germline.

This chain uses TRBV27 with TRBJ2-1; 8 bases are shared with TRBD2. The V gene's germline CDR1 is MNHEY and CDR2 SMNVEV (reference sequence). Germline trimming cut 3 bases from V and 0 bases from J; bases unmatched to any gene: 7. CDR3 length equals 17 residues. The CDR3 region is CASSFRPGTSSYNEQFF. For the CDR3, the DNA is TGTGCCAGCAGTTTCCGACCGGGGACTAGCTCCTACAATGAGCAGTTCTTC.

The rearrangement uses TRBV14 and TRBJ2-3, with TRBD2 matching over 7 bases. The CDR3 has 15 residues. V lost 2 bases to trimming and J lost 5 bases; unmatched junction nucleotides: 7. Germline V lookup: CDR1 SGHDN, CDR2 FVKESK. CDR3 protein: CASSQRWSGGDTQYF. The CDR3 nucleotides are TGTGCCAGCAGCCAAAGATGGTCGGGGGGAGATACGCAGTATTTT.

Of note for this clone: The CDR3 ends on some other residue instead of the conserved phenylalanine or tryptophan, so this is likely a read error. The CDR3: CASSRQGVGYGYTL. In nucleotides, the CDR3 is TGTGCCAGTAGCCGACAGGGGGTAGGGTATGGCTACACCCTC. The chain links TRBV19 to TRBJ1-2; TRBD1 matches 9 bases. Trimming cost V 6 bases and J 5 bases; bases outside gene matches: 7. CDR3 size: 14 residues. The V gene's germline CDR1 is LNHDA and CDR2 SQIVND (reference sequence).

This chain uses TRBV19 with TRBJ1-1, with TRBD1 identical over 7 bases. The junction had 12 bases not matched to a gene; V was cut back by 6 bases and J by 5 bases. The CDR3 is made up of 15 amino acids. Per the germline V gene, CDR1 is LNHDA and CDR2 is SQIVND (reference sequence). Written as DNA, the CDR3 is TGTGCCAGTAGCCCTCCGACAGGGACGGGGACTGAAGCTTTCTTT. Translation: CASSPPTGTGTEAFF.

The chain links TRBV10-3 to TRBJ2-3; 8 bases fit TRBD2. In germline, CDR1 is ENHRY, CDR2 SYGVKD. The trim removed 8 bases at V and 0 bases at J, leaving 4 bases unmatched. The CDR3 runs 14 residues. As DNA, the CDR3 is TGTGCCATCGGGGCTAGCGGGAGCACAGATACGCAGTATTTT. Amino acids: CAIGASGSTDTQYF.

At least ten counts were recorded for this clone. The genes are TRBV29-1 and TRBJ2-4; the D is unclear. V lost 1 base, J lost 5 bases, and 12 bases lay in between. This CDR3 has 14 amino acids. Germline CDR1 is SQVTM and CDR2 is ANQGSEA. The DNA of the CDR3 is TGCAGCGTTGAAGCTCAAAATCTTCAAAACATTCAGTACTTC. Translated, it gives CSVEAQNLQNIQYF.

This chain joins TRBV12-3 or TRBV12-4 and TRBJ1-1, with D possibly matching TRBD1 (6 bases). This CDR3 has 13 residues. Trimming shortened V by 2 bases and J by 7 bases, and 11 bases separated the two germline ends. The CDR3 DNA reads as TGTGCCAGCAGTTTAAGGGGGGCGGTTGAAGCTTTCTTT. Translation gives CASSLRGAVEAFF.

The chain combines TRBV15 with TRBJ2-5; tentative D call: TRBD1 (5 bases). CDR3 length: 14 residues. Per germline, CDR1 LNHNV and CDR2 YYDKDF (reference sequence). Deletions cut 2 bases from V and 4 bases from J, with 11 bases between. CDR3 amino acids: CATSRSGYPETQYF. The CDR3, as DNA: TGTGCCACCAGCAGATCAGGGTACCCAGAGACCCAGTACTTC.

This sequence joins TRBV2 and TRBJ2-5; no definite D call. Germline CDR1 and CDR2: SNHLY and FYNNEI. The CDR3 has 16 residues. The germline V and J ends were trimmed by 6 bases and 2 bases, with 19 bases remaining between them. CDR3 loop: CASSRRRSEGQETQYF. The CDR3 DNA is TGTGCCAGCAGCCGCAGACGATCCGAAGGGCAAGAGACCCAGTACTTC.

The rearrangement joins TRBV7-6 to TRBJ1-3; D gene unclear. V lost 5 bases and J 4 bases, leaving 18 bases between the germline ends. This CDR3 is built from 16 residues. The germline V gene encodes CDR1 SGHVS and CDR2 FNYEAQ. The CDR3 nucleotides are TGTGCCAGCAGCGCAAACCGAGGGAACTCCGGAAACACCATATATTTT. Its translation is CASSANRGNSGNTIYF.

Only a few counts were recorded for this clone. V gene TRBV19 combines with J gene TRBJ1-1, with D unclear. Trimming left V 4 bases short and J 4 bases short, with 10 bases between. This CDR3 region has 13 residues. The germline CDR1 and CDR2 sequences are LNHDA and SQIVND (reference sequence). CDR3 nucleotides: TGTGCCAGTAGTAATCATGAGGGCACTGAAGCTTTCTTT. It encodes CASSNHEGTEAFF.

The chain recombines TRBV19 with TRBJ1-2; maybe TRBD1 (6 bases). The germline gives CDR1 LNHDA, CDR2 SQIVND (reference sequence). CDR3 length: 12 residues. Trimming took 11 bases from V and 8 from J, leaving 18 bases between them. The CDR3 DNA reads as TGTGCCTCAAAGGGGGTGTTTTGGGGCTACACCTTC. This encodes CASKGVFWGYTF.

Note on this clone: This sample also contains other DNA sequences that code for the same CDR3. The gene calls are TRBV5-1 and TRBJ2-3; TRBD2 aligns across 7 bases. This CDR3 is 14 amino acids long. Germline V gives CDR1 SGHRS, CDR2 YFSETQ. Losses at the gene ends were 4 bases for V and 1 base for J; bases not matched to a gene: 3. The CDR3 reads CASSPGRGTDTQYF. The CDR3 DNA reads TGCGCCAGCAGCCCAGGGAGGGGCACAGATACGCAGTATTTT.

The J gene is TRBJ2-1, the V gene TRBV11-2; no clear D gene. Germline-derived CDR1 and CDR2 are SGHAT and FQNNGV. CDR3 length: 15 residues. Trimming cost V 3 bases and J 4 bases, with 13 bases left between them. CDR3 sequence reads: CASSLTASKYNEQFF. For the CDR3, the DNA is TGTGCCAGCAGCTTGACCGCCTCAAAATACAATGAGCAGTTCTTC.

This clone was observed a few times. CDR3 DNA: TGTGCCAGCCGGACTAGCGGGCAGAGCGAGCAGTACTTC. It yields the protein CASRTSGQSEQYF. The chain employs TRBV5-4 and TRBJ2-7; the match to TRBD2 covers 11 bases. This CDR3 spans 13 amino acids. The germline V gene encodes CDR1 SGHNT and CDR2 YYREEE (reference sequence). The V gene end was trimmed by 7 bases and the J gene end by 6 bases; junction bases not matched to a gene: 6.

V usage is TRBV7-8 and J usage is TRBJ2-2, with D maybe TRBD2 (5 bases). This CDR3 spans 15 amino acids. Between the trimmed V and J ends, which lost 2 bases and 4 bases, there was a span of 11 bases. Germline loops: CDR1 SGHVS, CDR2 FQNEAQ. CDR3 in amino acids: CASSLTPGGTGELFF. As DNA, the CDR3 is TGTGCCAGCAGCTTAACGCCCGGAGGCACCGGGGAGCTGTTTTTT. Variable domain in full (rest from reference TRBV7-8 and TRBJ2-2): GAGVSQSPRYKVAKRGQDVALRCDPISGHVSLFWYQQALGQGPEFLTYFQNEAQLDKSGLPSDRFFAERPEGSVSTLKIQRTQQEDSAVYLCASSLTPGGTGELFFGEGSRLTVL.

The rearrangement links TRBV3-1 (or the pseudogene TRBV3-2) to TRBJ1-2; TRBD1 might be the D (6 bases). Trimming removed 0 bases from V and 8 bases from J, with 16 bases in between. The CDR3 length is 15 residues. Germline V gene sequence: CDR1 LGHDT, CDR2 YNNKEL (reference sequence). The CDR3 loop is CASSQEGASPSGYTF. CDR3 coding DNA: TGTGCCAGCAGCCAAGAGGGGGCCAGTCCGAGCGGCTACACCTTC.

The V gene is TRBV6-6, the J gene TRBJ2-2; TRBD1 or TRBD2 may be the D gene (7 bases each). The germline V and J ends were trimmed by 10 bases and 5 bases, with 23 bases remaining between them. The CDR3 is 16 residues long. The germline V gene encodes CDR1 MNHNY and CDR2 SVGAGI (reference sequence). The CDR3 nucleotides read TGTGCCACTCCCTACAGGGAGGGGGCGTCGACCGGGGAGCTGTTTTTT. Protein product: CATPYREGASTGELFF.

The rearrangement joins TRBV9 to TRBJ1-2, with D unclear. The CDR3 has 12 residues. With 3 bases removed from V and 2 bases from J, the gap between germline ends came to 5 bases. Germline CDR1 is SGDLS and CDR2 is YYNGEE. The CDR3 protein is CASSGENYGYTF. CDR3 DNA sequence: TGTGCCAGCAGCGGTGAAAACTATGGCTACACCTTC.

This clone was recorded a few times. The chain joins TRBV7-2 to TRBJ1-1; 7 bases line up with TRBD1. The CDR3 extends over 15 amino acids. The junction had 7 bases not matched to a gene; V was cut back by 5 bases and J by 1 base. CDR1 and CDR2 from the germline V gene are SGHTA and FQGNSA. The CDR3 here is CASSPVGTANTEAFF. CDR3 DNA: TGTGCCAGCAGCCCGGTAGGGACAGCGAACACTGAAGCTTTCTTT.

V gene TRBV19 combines with J gene TRBJ2-6, with 9 bases identical to TRBD1. CDR1 LNHDA and CDR2 SQIVND come from the germline V gene (reference sequence). This CDR3 comprises 18 residues. V gave up 7 bases and J gave up 0 bases; unmatched junction bases: 10. Written as DNA, the CDR3 is TGTGCCAGTACTCTCCCGGGACAGGGCTACTCTGGGGCCAACGTCCTGACTTTC. Protein product: CASTLPGQGYSGANVLTF.

The chain joins TRBV19 to TRBJ2-2; 8 bases align to TRBD1. The CDR3 runs 14 residues. The J segment lost 6 bases and the V segment lost 9 bases, leaving 9 bases of the junction unmatched. Germline CDR1 is LNHDA and CDR2 is SQIVND (reference sequence). In nucleotides, the CDR3 is TGTGCCAGCGGACAGGGTATCGGTCCCGGGGAGCTGTTTTTT. This encodes CASGQGIGPGELFF.

The chain links TRBV11-2 to TRBJ2-1; D unclear. The V end lost 1 base, the J end lost 7 bases, and 5 bases lay between the germline ends. Per the germline V gene, CDR1 is SGHAT and CDR2 is FQNNGV. This CDR3 is 12 amino acids long. The CDR3 coding sequence is TGTGCCAGCAGCTTAGTGTTGAATGAGCAGTTCTTC. Translation: CASSLVLNEQFF.